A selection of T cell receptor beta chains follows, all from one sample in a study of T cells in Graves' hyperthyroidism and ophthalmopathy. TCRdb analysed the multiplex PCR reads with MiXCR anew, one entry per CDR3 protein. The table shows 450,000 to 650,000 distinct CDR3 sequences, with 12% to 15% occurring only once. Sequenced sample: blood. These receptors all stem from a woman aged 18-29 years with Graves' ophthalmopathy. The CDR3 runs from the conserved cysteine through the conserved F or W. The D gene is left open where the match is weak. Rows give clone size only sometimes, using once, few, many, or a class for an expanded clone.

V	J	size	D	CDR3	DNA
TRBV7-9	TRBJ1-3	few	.	CASRSGGYNSGNTIYF	TGTGCCAGCAGAAGCGGGGGTTACAACTCTGGAAACACCATATATTTT
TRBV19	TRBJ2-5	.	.	CATQGGLGETQYF	TGTGCCACCCAAGGGGGATTGGGGGAGACCCAGTACTTC
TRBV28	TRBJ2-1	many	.	CASSFPSGGGRGFDEQFF	TGTGCCAGCAGTTTCCCTAGCGGTGGGGGCAGGGGTTTCGATGAGCAGTTCTTC
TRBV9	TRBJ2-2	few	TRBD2	CASSGGGGPPGGELFF	TGTGCCAGCAGCGGGGGGGGGGGACCCCCGGGCGGGGAGCTGTTTTTT
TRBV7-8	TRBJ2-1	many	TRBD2	CASSLALRLAGPSADEQFF	TGTGCCAGCAGCTTAGCGCTAAGGCTAGCGGGACCATCAGCCGATGAGCAGTTCTTC
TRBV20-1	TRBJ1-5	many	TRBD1	CSASARTGDQPQHF	TGCAGTGCTAGCGCCCGGACAGGGGATCAGCCCCAGCATTTT
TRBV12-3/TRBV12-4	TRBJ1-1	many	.	CASSLRTNTEAFF	TGTGCCAGCAGTTTAAGAACGAACACTGAAGCTTTCTTT
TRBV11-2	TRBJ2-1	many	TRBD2	CASSLSWALSGRPPNEQFF	TGTGCCAGCAGCTTATCGTGGGCACTTAGCGGGAGGCCTCCCAATGAGCAGTTCTTC
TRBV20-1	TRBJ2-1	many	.	CSARSYREQFF	TGCAGTGCCCGGAGCTACAGGGAGCAGTTCTTC
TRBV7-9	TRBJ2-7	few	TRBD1	CASSQVHVTGQGYEQYF	TGTGCCAGCAGCCAAGTTCATGTGACGGGACAGGGGTACGAGCAGTACTTC
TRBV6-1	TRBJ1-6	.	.	CASSEVGGGNSPLHF	TGTGCCAGCAGTGAAGTAGGGGGAGGTAATTCACCCCTCCACTTT
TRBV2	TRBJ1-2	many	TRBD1	CASSDLTTGRDGYTF	TGTGCCAGCAGTGACTTAACGACAGGGCGTGATGGCTACACCTTC
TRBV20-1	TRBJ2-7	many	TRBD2	CSAATSESSYEQYF	TGCAGTGCGGCTACTAGCGAGAGCTCCTACGAGCAGTACTTC
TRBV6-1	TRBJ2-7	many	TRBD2	CASRKSGSSYEQYF	TGTGCCAGCAGAAAAAGCGGGAGCTCCTACGAGCAGTACTTC
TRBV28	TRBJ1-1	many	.	CASSPPPGQGNTEAFF	TGTGCCAGCAGTCCACCCCCCGGGCAGGGGAACACTGAAGCTTTCTTT
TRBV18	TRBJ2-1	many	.	CASSEGSGNEQFF	TGTGCCAGCTCCGAAGGATCGGGCAATGAGCAGTTCTTC
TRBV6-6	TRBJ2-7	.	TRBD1	CASSYDRVGSYEQYF	TGTGCCAGCAGTTACGACAGGGTTGGATCCTACGAGCAGTACTTC
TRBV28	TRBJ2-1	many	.	CATMFGGRDNEQFF	TGTGCCACCATGTTCGGTGGTCGGGACAATGAGCAGTTCTTC
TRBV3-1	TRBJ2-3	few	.	CASSLRNTQYF	TGTGCCAGCAGCCTCAGAAATACGCAGTATTTT
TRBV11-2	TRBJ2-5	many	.	CASSPGQKYQETQYF	TGTGCCAGCAGCCCAGGACAGAAGTACCAAGAGACCCAGTACTTC
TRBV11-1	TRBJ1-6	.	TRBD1	CASSPHRQGGYNSPLHF	TGTGCCAGCAGCCCACACCGACAGGGTGGCTATAATTCACCCCTCCACTTT
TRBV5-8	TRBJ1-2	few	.	CASSLEVGCAGYTF	TGTGCCAGCAGCCTGGAGGTGGGGTGCGCTGGCTACACCTTC
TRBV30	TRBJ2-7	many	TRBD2	CAWSLGLGSYEQYF	TGTGCCTGGAGTTTAGGACTAGGGTCCTACGAGCAGTACTTC
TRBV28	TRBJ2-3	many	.	CASSPRGAVRTQYF	TGTGCCAGCAGCCCGAGGGGGGCGGTTAGGACGCAGTATTTT
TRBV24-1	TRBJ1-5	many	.	CATSDSSQPQHF	TGTGCCACCAGTGATTCCAGTCAGCCCCAGCATTTT
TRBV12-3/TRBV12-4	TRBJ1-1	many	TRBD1	CASSSSTGVRGTEAFF	TGTGCCAGCAGTTCCTCGACAGGGGTGAGAGGCACTGAAGCTTTCTTT
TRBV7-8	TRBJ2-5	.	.	CASRLQGGAYQETQYF	TGTGCCAGCAGGCTCCAGGGGGGCGCGTACCAAGAGACCCAGTACTTC